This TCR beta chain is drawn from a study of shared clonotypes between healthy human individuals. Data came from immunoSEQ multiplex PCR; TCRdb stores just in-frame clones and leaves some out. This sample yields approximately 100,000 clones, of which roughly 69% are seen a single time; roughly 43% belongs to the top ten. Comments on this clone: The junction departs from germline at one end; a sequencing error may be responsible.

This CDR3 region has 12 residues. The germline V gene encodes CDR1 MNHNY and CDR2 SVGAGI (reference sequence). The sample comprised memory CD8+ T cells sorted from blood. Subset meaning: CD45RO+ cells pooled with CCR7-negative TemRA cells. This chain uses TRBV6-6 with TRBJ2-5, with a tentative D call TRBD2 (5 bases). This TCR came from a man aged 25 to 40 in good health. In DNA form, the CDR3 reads TGCTCCGTAAGTGCGGGCGGAGAGACCCAGTACTTC. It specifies CSVSAGGETQYF.